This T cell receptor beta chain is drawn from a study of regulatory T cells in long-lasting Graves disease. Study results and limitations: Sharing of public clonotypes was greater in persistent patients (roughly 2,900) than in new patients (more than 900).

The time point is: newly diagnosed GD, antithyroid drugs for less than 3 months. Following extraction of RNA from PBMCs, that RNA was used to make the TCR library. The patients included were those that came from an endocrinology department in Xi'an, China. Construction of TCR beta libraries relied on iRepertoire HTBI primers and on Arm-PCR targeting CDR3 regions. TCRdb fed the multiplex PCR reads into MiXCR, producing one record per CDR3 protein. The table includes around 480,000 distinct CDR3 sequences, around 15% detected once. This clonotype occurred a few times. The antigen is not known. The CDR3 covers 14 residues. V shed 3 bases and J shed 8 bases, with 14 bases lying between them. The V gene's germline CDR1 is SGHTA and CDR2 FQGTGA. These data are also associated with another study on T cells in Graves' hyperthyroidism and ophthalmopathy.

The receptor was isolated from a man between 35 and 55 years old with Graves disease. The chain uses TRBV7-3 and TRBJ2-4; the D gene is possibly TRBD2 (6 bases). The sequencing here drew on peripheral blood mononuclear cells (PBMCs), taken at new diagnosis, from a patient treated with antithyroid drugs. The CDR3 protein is CASSLRGGGDIQYF. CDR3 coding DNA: TGTGCCAGCAGCTTGAGGGGAGGTGGGGACATTCAGTACTTC.